Listed below are T cell receptor beta chains from one sample, sequenced in a study of blood T cell repertoires in COVID-19. The table came from immunoSEQ multiplex PCR; TCRdb's copy has only in-frame clones and leaves some out. The sample records over 150,000 clones, about 80% being singletons. The material sequenced was peripheral blood. The receptors derive from a woman aged 60 to 75 with acute or convalescent COVID-19. CDR3s leave out the opening cysteine and the closing phenylalanine or tryptophan. Fields, in order: V gene, CDR3 protein.

v_gene: TRBV7-9; CDR3aa: ASSPTGDSYGYT
v_gene: TRBV3-1/TRBV3-2; CDR3aa: ASSPGGARGETEAF
v_gene: TRBV9; CDR3aa: ASGVQEGTQY
v_gene: TRBV3-1/TRBV3-2; CDR3aa: ASSLAGGSEKLF
v_gene: TRBV6-5; CDR3aa: ASSYSGISPDTQY
v_gene: TRBV6-2/TRBV6-3; CDR3aa: ASSYSRDSKETQY
v_gene: TRBV7-8; CDR3aa: ASSLSDRGETQY
v_gene: TRBV5-4; CDR3aa: ASSGATNYGYT
v_gene: TRBV6-5; CDR3aa: ASSYEGVYGYT
v_gene: TRBV11-1; CDR3aa: ASSFDRGGTGELF
v_gene: TRBV28; CDR3aa: ASSPASQGAGQPQH
v_gene: TRBV19; CDR3aa: ASSVTGFQETQY
v_gene: TRBV5-6; CDR3aa: ASSRGQLNTEAF
v_gene: TRBV10-3; CDR3aa: AISYGQGEAF
v_gene: TRBV10-1; CDR3aa: ASSARRETYTEAF
v_gene: TRBV12-3/TRBV12-4; CDR3aa: ASSPLTEAF
v_gene: TRBV7-2; CDR3aa: ASSLGRGQGGLLDEKLF
v_gene: TRBV5-1; CDR3aa: ASSSGQTGELF
v_gene: TRBV18; CDR3aa: ASSPPGARQNGYT
v_gene: TRBV3-1/TRBV3-2; CDR3aa: ASSLGLVGNLEQF
v_gene: TRBV2; CDR3aa: ASSNDYTDTQY
v_gene: TRBV4-1; CDR3aa: ASSQRSDRAMNTEAF
v_gene: TRBV29-1; CDR3aa: SVQGFGNTIY
v_gene: TRBV6-6; CDR3aa: ASSRSDEQY
v_gene: TRBV6-5; CDR3aa: ASSYSTGGFGYT
v_gene: TRBV2; CDR3aa: ASSEGQGGGYT
v_gene: TRBV28; CDR3aa: ASRSSTEAF
v_gene: TRBV6-6; CDR3aa: ASSYSANQPQH
v_gene: TRBV6-1; CDR3aa: ASSEGGGTGYT
v_gene: TRBV28; CDR3aa: ASTRRGGNTIY
v_gene: TRBV5-1; CDR3aa: ASSLSSGGGAYEQY
v_gene: TRBV19; CDR3aa: ASTTDRRSNQPQH
v_gene: TRBV7-3; CDR3aa: ASSPGPGGGYT